This TCR beta chain was profiled in a study of cytomegalovirus exposure and HLA in healthy donors. Study-level information: A previous analysis identified approximately 110 million unique TCR beta sequences derived from approximately 190 million T cells.

V gave up 1 base and J gave up 4 bases, with 7 bases separating them. This CDR3 is built from 14 residues. Germline CDR1 is MGHRA and CDR2 is YSYEKL. With 60 Vbeta and 13 Jbeta primers, the PCR was carried out. Sequenced by immunoSEQ multiplex PCR; TCRdb stores in-frame clones only, minus some. The repertoire holds around 150,000 clones, with about 72% as singletons. This clone was recorded only once. The TCR sequence derives from a man in his sixties in good health and CMV-seronegative. The chain links TRBV4-1 to TRBJ1-4; D is possibly TRBD1 (6 bases). The sample consisted of PBMCs. The CDR3 nucleotides are TGCGCCAGCAGCCAAGGGACAGATAATGAAAAACTGTTTTTT. This gives the protein CASSQGTDNEKLFF.